A selection of T cell receptor beta chains follows, all from one sample in a study of T cells in Graves' hyperthyroidism and ophthalmopathy. TCRdb itself ran the multiplex PCR reads through MiXCR, one entry per CDR3 protein. The sample gives about 640,000 distinct CDR3 sequences, 20% to 25% of which show up once; 34% is in the top ten. The sample was blood. These receptors were collected from a man aged 25 to 40 with Graves' ophthalmopathy. Both conserved end residues are trimmed from each CDR3. The order of the fields is V gene, J gene, CDR3 length, CDR3 protein.

TRBV7-3,TRBJ2-1,12,ASSPRDRVHEQF
TRBV4-2,TRBJ2-2,13,ASSHRDSWPGELF
TRBV12-3/TRBV12-4,TRBJ2-2,12,ASSWDFSPGELF
TRBV6-2/TRBV6-3,TRBJ2-6,15,ASSYSTGSSGANVLT
TRBV19,TRBJ2-6,13,ASKGQSSGANVLT
TRBV20-1,TRBJ2-3,12,SARTQGARDTQY
TRBV20-1,TRBJ2-3,13,SARGGTGNTDTQY
TRBV6-5,TRBJ2-2,15,ASSYSEAGGWTGELF
TRBV5-6,TRBJ2-2,13,ASSFRDRNTGELF
TRBV6-6,TRBJ2-7,11,ASSYSGSGEQY
TRBV6-6,TRBJ2-5,12,ASSYSGGWETQY
TRBV6-1,TRBJ1-1,13,ASGTALLLNTEAF
TRBV6-2/TRBV6-3,TRBJ2-7,12,ASSYPRGTSEQY
TRBV19,TRBJ2-7,11,ASSGTSLWEQY
TRBV2,TRBJ1-4,13,ASSLTRQDNEKLF
TRBV7-6,TRBJ2-1,14,ASSLTTSAAYNEQF
TRBV24-1,TRBJ2-7,11,ATSVGQGSEQY
TRBV9,TRBJ2-7,16,ASSPPFGTSGGPYEQY
TRBV9,TRBJ2-5,10,ASSPLGGTQY
TRBV7-2,TRBJ2-7,14,ASSLSMRGSSYEQY
TRBV11-1,TRBJ2-1,14,ASSLGWTGEGNEQF
TRBV12-3/TRBV12-4,TRBJ1-5,16,ASSFDPGDGWGNQPQH
TRBV19,TRBJ2-2,14,ASTAILGTNTGELF
TRBV6-5,TRBJ2-7,10,ASSYEVGEQY
TRBV2,TRBJ2-7,11,ASSDRVSYEQY
TRBV13,TRBJ1-1,13,ASSARGQGDTEAF
TRBV10-1,TRBJ2-7,16,ASSEIWLAVSSSYEQY
TRBV12-3/TRBV12-4,TRBJ2-7,9,ASSRLWEQY
TRBV12-3/TRBV12-4,TRBJ1-2,12,ASSRQGGHYGYT
TRBV5-1,TRBJ2-7,12,ASSFASVNYEQY
TRBV2,TRBJ2-3,13,ASSEWDLMSDTQY
TRBV7-6,TRBJ2-3,15,ASSGILAGKITDTQY
TRBV5-1,TRBJ2-7,12,ASSSGTGSLEQY
TRBV11-2,TRBJ2-1,14,ASSIGLQKSYNEQF
TRBV20-1,TRBJ2-5,11,SARGGGEQTQY
TRBV18,TRBJ2-2,11,ASSQLSTGELF
TRBV9,TRBJ1-2,12,ASSVARGPYGYT
TRBV7-3,TRBJ2-5,12,ASSADPAGETQY
TRBV6-5,TRBJ2-1,12,ASSYQGVNNEQF
TRBV3-1,TRBJ2-3,15,ASSSIGTSGTSDTQY
TRBV12-3/TRBV12-4,TRBJ1-5,14,ASRGSQGALNQPQH
TRBV6-1,TRBJ2-5,10,ASTLNGETQY
TRBV9,TRBJ2-1,13,ASSVARSSYNEQF
TRBV3-1,TRBJ1-5,13,ASSQDHSGNQPQH
TRBV4-3,TRBJ2-7,12,ASSPLAGGREQY
TRBV9,TRBJ2-2,12,ASSTGRSTGELF
TRBV19,TRBJ2-5,11,ASSVWIQETQY
TRBV13,TRBJ2-5,15,ASSTSGTSGLEETQY
TRBV4-1,TRBJ2-5,18,ASSQVRIGLAGYFGETQY
TRBV7-2,TRBJ2-6,15,ASSAGTGGKGANVLT
TRBV28,TRBJ2-3,14,ASSDSGTSGTDTQY
TRBV6-4,TRBJ2-4,10,ASSERPNIQY
TRBV11-2,TRBJ1-6,11,ASSPGPAPPLH
TRBV5-4,TRBJ1-2,12,ASSSTGVLYGYT